A single sample is the source of the 28 T cell receptor beta chains below, sequenced in a study of molecular identifiers for immune sequencing clone quantification. One entry per CDR3 protein results from TCRdb running MiXCR on the PCR reads. Among over 600,000 distinct CDR3 sequences, 15% to 20% were seen once, and the ten largest hold roughly 0.83%. Material: naive CD8+ T cells from blood, with Jurkat cell RNA spiked in. Described subset: FACS-sorted CD8+CD4-CCR7+CD45RA+ naive T cells. These receptors originate from a human donor in good health. Some libraries in this study had Jurkat cell RNA spiked in.

In this sample, this clonotype turned up once. Given a much more abundant clone one base away, this may be a read error. V is TRBV6-5 and J is TRBJ2-5; D remains ambiguous. The length of the CDR3 is 14 residues. The germline V gene has CDR1 MNHEY and CDR2 SVGAGI. CDR3 sequence (DNA): TGTGCCAGCGGTTACGCGTCAGGTTGGGAGACCCAGTACTTC. Its translation is CASGYASGWETQYF.

The chain joins TRBV29-1 to TRBJ1-1; 8 bases are a match to TRBD1. CDR1 and CDR2 (germline): SQVTM, ANQGSEA. The CDR3 runs to 14 residues. Trimming removed 4 bases from V and 1 base from J; junction bases left unmatched: 5. CDR3 sequence: CSVGGTGGNTEAFF. The DNA of the CDR3 is TGCAGCGTTGGGGGGACAGGTGGGAACACTGAAGCTTTCTTT.

This clonotype was observed a few times. This chain uses TRBV30 with TRBJ2-3; TRBD2 agrees at 9 bases. The length of the CDR3 is 15 residues. Per the germline V gene, CDR1 is GTSNPN and CDR2 is SVGIG (reference sequence). The trim removed 4 bases at V and 2 bases at J, leaving 7 bases unmatched. DNA for the CDR3: TGTGCCTGGATGAGGGTAGCGGGGGACACAGATACGCAGTATTTT. Translation gives CAWMRVAGDTDTQYF.

The sample holds many counts of this clonotype. This rearrangement joins TRBV12-3 or TRBV12-4 to TRBJ1-1; TRBD1 is a possible D gene (6 bases). V was pared by 7 bases and J by 1 base, with 13 bases between. The CDR3 is 14 residues long. The CDR3 sequence: CASTPGTPNTEAFF. CDR3 bases: TGTGCCAGCACTCCCGGGACACCGAACACTGAAGCTTTCTTT.

This clonotype was found a few times. A junction boundary mismatches the germline segment, possibly from a read error. The chain uses TRBV27 and TRBJ1-5; D unclear. The CDR3 is 18 amino acids. CDR1 MNHEY and CDR2 SMNVEV come from the germline V gene (reference sequence). CDR3 loop: CASRPQSFGSYSNQPLHF. CDR3 nucleotide sequence: TGTGCCAGCAGGCCCCAGAGTTTTGGGTCGTATAGCAATCAGCCCCTGCATTTT.

This clonotype was counted many times. The genes are TRBV12-3 or TRBV12-4 and TRBJ2-7, with TRBD1 identical over 9 bases. With V trimmed by 4 bases and J by 3 bases, 7 bases remained unmatched. The CDR3 spans 15 residues. CDR3 in DNA: TGTGCCAGCAGTTCAACAGGGACAGGGAGCTACGAGCAGTACTTC. Translation gives CASSSTGTGSYEQYF.

This clonotype was counted ten times or more. V is TRBV7-9 and J is TRBJ2-7; 10 bases align to TRBD1. This CDR3 region has 17 residues. Germline V lookup: CDR1 SEHNR, CDR2 FQNEAQ (reference sequence). V was clipped by 5 bases and J by 4 bases; unmatched bases: 14. DNA of the CDR3: TGTGCCAGCAGCGCCTCGACAGGGGGCGAGGATTGGTACGAGCAGTACTTC. Translated: CASSASTGGEDWYEQYF.

This clonotype was observed many times. The rearrangement joins TRBV29-1 to TRBJ1-3; no definite D call. The CDR3 spans 12 residues. With 1 base removed from V and 6 bases from J, the gap between germline ends came to 7 bases. Germline CDR1 is SQVTM and CDR2 is ANQGSEA. The CDR3 DNA follows: TGCAGCGTTGAAGTGGCTGAAAACACCATATATTTT. Its translation is CSVEVAENTIYF.

This clonotype was seen many times. The chain is built from TRBV6-2 or TRBV6-3 and TRBJ1-1; D ambiguous. This CDR3 has 12 amino acids. The V end was cut by 2 bases, the J end by 10 bases, with 11 bases between. CDR1 and CDR2 (germline): MNHEY, SVGEGT. Here the CDR3 reads CASSYGTSGAFF. For the CDR3, the DNA is TGTGCCAGCAGTTACGGTACTTCAGGAGCTTTCTTT.

This clonotype was seen more than once but under ten times. The CDR3 spells CASSSRLGPGFHGYTF. The CDR3 DNA follows: TGTGCCAGCAGTTCGCGTTTGGGACCAGGGTTCCATGGCTACACCTTC. The rearrangement joins TRBV28 to TRBJ1-2, with a weak D call TRBD1 (5 bases). Germline loops: CDR1 MDHEN, CDR2 SYDVKM. Deletions cut 4 bases from V and 6 bases from J, with 21 bases between. This CDR3 region has 16 residues.

The count of this clonotype is one. A read error may explain this, as a much larger clone is one base away. The gene calls are TRBV18 and TRBJ1-5; tentatively, D is TRBD1 (6 bases). The CDR3 is 15 residues long. Germline assignment: CDR1 KGHSH and CDR2 LQKENI. CDR3 in DNA: TGTGCCGGCTCACTAAGCTGGGACACCGTGGTGCCCCAGCATTTT. Protein product: CAGSLSWDTVVPQHF.

This clonotype has only a few counts. The V and J genes are TRBV9 and TRBJ2-5, with TRBD2 identical over 7 bases. CDR3 size: 14 residues. With 3 bases clipped from V and 0 bases from J, the junction kept 2 bases outside the gene matches. Per germline, CDR1 SGDLS and CDR2 YYNGEE. Here the CDR3 DNA reads TGTGCCAGCAGCGGAGCGGGGAACCAAGAGACCCAGTACTTC. Translation gives CASSGAGNQETQYF. The whole variable domain, remainder taken from reference TRBV9 and TRBJ2-5, is DSGVTQTPKHLITATGQRVTLRCSPRSGDLSVYWYQQSLDQGLQFLIQYYNGEERAKGNILERFSAQQFPDLHSELNLSSLELGDSALYFCASSGAGNQETQYFGPGTRLLVL.

This clonotype was observed many times. CDR3 sequence: CASRPAGETNEKLFF. The CDR3 coding sequence is TGTGCCAGCAGACCAGCGGGGGAAACTAATGAAAAACTGTTTTTT. V and J are TRBV11-2 and TRBJ1-4; a weak D match, TRBD1 (5 bases). CDR1 SGHAT and CDR2 FQNNGV come from the germline V gene. The CDR3 consists of 15 residues. The V gene lost 6 bases and the J gene lost 1 base, with 12 bases spanning the gap.

Many counts were recorded for this clonotype. J is TRBJ2-1 and V is TRBV2; TRBD2 aligns across 7 bases. Per the germline V gene, CDR1 is SNHLY and CDR2 is FYNNEI. The trim removed 5 bases at V and 10 bases at J, leaving 5 bases unmatched. CDR3 size: 12 residues. The CDR3 region has the DNA TGTGCCAGCAGTTTGCCGGGACTAGAGCAGTTCTTC. Protein: CASSLPGLEQFF.

About this clonotype itself: It may be a read error: a sequence one base away is much more abundant. This sequence joins TRBV19 and TRBJ2-7, with D possibly TRBD2 on 6 matching bases. CDR1 and CDR2 (germline): LNHDA, SQIVND (reference sequence). CDR3 length equals 15 residues. The CDR3 spells CAGSIEAGLTYEQYF. CDR3 coding DNA: TGTGCCGGTAGTATAGAGGCGGGACTGACCTACGAGCAGTACTTC.

This clonotype showed up just a few times. A read error may be the cause here, since a much bigger clone is one base away. The genes are TRBV4-3 and TRBJ1-1, with 9 bases identical to TRBD1. Germline values: CDR1 LGHNA, CDR2 YSLEER. The length of the CDR3 is 18 residues. The CDR3, as DNA: TGCGCCAGCAGCCAATACAGGGGGCTAGGTGAGATGAACACTGAAGTTTTCTTT. Protein: CASSQYRGLGEMNTEVFF.

This clonotype showed up many times. The chain uses TRBV20-1 and TRBJ2-2; possibly TRBD2 for D (6 bases). The CDR3 is 14 residues long. V lost 4 bases and J lost 2, with 11 bases in between. In germline, CDR1 is DFQATT, CDR2 SNEGSKA (reference sequence). This chain's CDR3 is CSAIGTQNTGELFF. CDR3 in DNA: TGCAGTGCTATCGGGACTCAAAACACCGGGGAGCTGTTTTTT.

A note on this clonotype: Possible read error: a much larger clone is one base away. It is likely a read error, because the conserved phenylalanine at the end of the CDR3 is missing. The chain couples TRBV5-6 to TRBJ2-1; D is possibly TRBD2 (5 bases). The ends were cut back, 0 bases at V and 7 bases at J, with 20 bases in the middle. CDR3 length: 17 residues. CDR1 and CDR2 from the germline V gene are SGHDT and YYEEEE. The CDR3 reads CASSLAENPWPGNEQFL. CDR3 DNA: TGTGCCAGCAGCTTGGCCGAAAATCCTTGGCCGGGGAATGAGCAGTTCCTC.

With respect to this clonotype: At one of its ends the junction is not consistent with the germline gene, which may arise from a read error. This chain joins TRBV29-1 and TRBJ2-2; D is unclear. Germline V lookup: CDR1 SQVTM, CDR2 ANQGSEA. The CDR3 is 10 amino acids. CDR3 amino acids: CSDSTVELFF. The CDR3 DNA reads TGCAGCGACAGTACCGTGGAGCTGTTTTTT.

J is TRBJ2-7 and V is TRBV11-2, with unresolved D. Germline V gene sequence: CDR1 SGHAT, CDR2 FQNNGV. The V end was cut by 0 bases, the J end by 6 bases, with 15 bases between. The CDR3 length is 15 residues. The CDR3 DNA reads TGTGCCAGCAGCTTAGAAGCGTCGGCTCTTCGCGAGCAGTACTTC. It yields the protein CASSLEASALREQYF.

In this sample, this clonotype turned up many times. The rearrangement joins TRBV7-9 to TRBJ2-6; possible D gene TRBD2, 5 bases. This CDR3 region has 16 residues. The V and J ends lost 2 bases and 0 bases respectively, with 8 bases between them. Germline V lookup: CDR1 SEHNR, CDR2 FQNEAQ (reference sequence). The CDR3 loop is CASSLPDYSGANVLTF. The CDR3 DNA reads as TGTGCCAGCAGCTTACCCGACTACTCTGGGGCCAACGTCCTGACTTTC. Full variable domain (outside the CDR3, taken from reference TRBV7-9 and TRBJ2-6): DTGVSQNPRHKITKRGQNVTFRCDPISEHNRLYWYRQTLGQGPEFLTYFQNEAQLEKSRLLSDRFSAERPKGSFSTLEIQRTEQGDSAMYLCASSLPDYSGANVLTFGAGSRLTVL.

This clonotype was recorded many times. This chain's CDR3 is CASRRQGFNPTGDTQYF. The CDR3 DNA reads as TGTGCCAGCAGACGGCAGGGGTTTAACCCAACCGGGGATACGCAGTATTTT. This sequence joins TRBV2 and TRBJ2-3; tentatively, D is TRBD1 (6 bases). The CDR3 runs to 17 residues. The V gene lost 6 bases and the J gene lost 6 bases, with 25 bases spanning the gap. Germline-derived CDR1 and CDR2 are SNHLY and FYNNEI.

Worth noting for this clonotype: A much larger clone differs by one base, so this may be a read error. The V gene is TRBV7-9, the J gene TRBJ1-4, with a weak D call TRBD1 (6 bases). The CDR3 sequence is 15 residues long. From germline, CDR1 is SEHNR and CDR2 FQNEAQ (reference sequence). The ends were cut back, 3 bases at V and 6 bases at J, with 14 bases in the middle. In DNA form, the CDR3 reads TGTGCCAGCAGCTTGGGAGGACAGATTGATGAAAAACTGTTTTTT. It encodes CASSLGGQIDEKLFF.

The chain employs TRBV11-2 and TRBJ2-4; D is unresolved. Looked up from germline, CDR1 is SGHAT and CDR2 is FQNNGV. V was trimmed by 5 bases and J by 1 base, leaving 12 bases between them. The CDR3 has 15 residues. CDR3 in amino acids: CASSPGSGAKNIQYF. The DNA of the CDR3 is TGTGCCAGCAGCCCTGGAAGTGGGGCCAAAAACATTCAGTACTTC.

This clonotype was recorded at least ten times. The chain couples TRBV29-1 to TRBJ1-1; D gene unclear. The V end was cut by 4 bases, the J end by 1 base, with 4 bases between. The CDR3 is made up of 11 amino acids. Germline lookup yields CDR1 SQVTM and CDR2 ANQGSEA. CDR3 nucleotide sequence: TGCAGCGTTGCGCAGAACACTGAAGCTTTCTTT. Translation: CSVAQNTEAFF. Complete variable domain (other parts from reference TRBV29-1 and TRBJ1-1): SAVISQKPSRDICQRGTSLTIQCQVDSQVTMMFWYRQQPGQSLTLIATANQGSEATYESGFVIDKFPISRPNLTFSTLTVSNMSPEDSSIYLCSVAQNTEAFFGQGTRLTVV.

The chain carries TRBV4-2 and TRBJ1-2, with 12 bases lining up with TRBD1. The CDR3 sequence is 21 residues long. The V gene end was trimmed by 1 base and the J gene end by 0 bases; junction bases not matched to a gene: 15. Germline lookup yields CDR1 LGHNA and CDR2 YNFKEQ. The CDR3 region is CASSQVYPAGTGGRANYGYTF. The CDR3 DNA follows: TGTGCCAGCAGCCAAGTTTATCCCGCCGGGACAGGGGGCCGTGCTAACTATGGCTACACCTTC.

The gene calls are TRBV15 and TRBJ2-3, with D maybe TRBD2 (6 bases). V was shortened by 5 bases and J by 8 bases, with 20 bases between the two germline ends. The length of the CDR3 is 15 residues. The germline V gene encodes CDR1 LNHNV and CDR2 YYDKDF (reference sequence). Written as DNA, the CDR3 is TGTGCCACCAGCGGGCCGGGACTCCCCCCCGGTACGCAGTATTTT. Translated, it gives CATSGPGLPPGTQYF.

Details on this clonotype: Being one base from a much bigger clone, this may be a read error. J is TRBJ2-7 and V is TRBV11-2, with D tentatively TRBD2 (5 bases). Trimming cost V 1 base and J 13 bases, with 11 bases left between them. Germline V gives CDR1 SGHAT, CDR2 FQNNGV. The CDR3 totals 11 residues. The CDR3 DNA reads as TGTGCCAGCAGCTTAGTAGCGAGGCTTTACTTC. This gives the protein CASSLVARLYF.